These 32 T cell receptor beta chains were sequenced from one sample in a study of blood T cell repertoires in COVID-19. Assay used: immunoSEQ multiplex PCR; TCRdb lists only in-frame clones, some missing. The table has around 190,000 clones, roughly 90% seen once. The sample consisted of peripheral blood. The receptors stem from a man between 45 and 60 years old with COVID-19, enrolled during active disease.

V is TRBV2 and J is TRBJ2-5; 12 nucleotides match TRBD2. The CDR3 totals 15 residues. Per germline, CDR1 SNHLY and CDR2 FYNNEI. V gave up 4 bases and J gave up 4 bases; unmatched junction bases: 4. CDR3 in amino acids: CASSGLAGVGETQYF. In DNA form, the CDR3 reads TGTGCCAGCAGTGGACTAGCGGGAGTGGGAGAGACCCAGTACTTC.

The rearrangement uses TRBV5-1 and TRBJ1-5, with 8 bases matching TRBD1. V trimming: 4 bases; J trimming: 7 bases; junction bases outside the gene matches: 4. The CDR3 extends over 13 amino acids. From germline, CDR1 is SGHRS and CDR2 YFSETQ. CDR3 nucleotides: TGCGCCAGCAGCCAAACAGGGGGGCAGCCCCAGCATTTT. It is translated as CASSQTGGQPQHF.

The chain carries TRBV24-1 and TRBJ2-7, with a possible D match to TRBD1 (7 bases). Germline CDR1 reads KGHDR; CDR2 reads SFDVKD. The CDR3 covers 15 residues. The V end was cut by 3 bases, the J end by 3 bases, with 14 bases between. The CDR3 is CATSDGGTDLYEQYF. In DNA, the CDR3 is TGTGCCACCAGTGATGGGGGGACAGACCTCTACGAGCAGTACTTC.

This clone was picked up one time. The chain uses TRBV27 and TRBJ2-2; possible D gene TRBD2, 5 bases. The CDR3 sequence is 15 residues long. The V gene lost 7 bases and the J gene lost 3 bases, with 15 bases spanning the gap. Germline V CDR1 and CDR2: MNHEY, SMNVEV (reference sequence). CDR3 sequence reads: CASTPVRADTGELFF. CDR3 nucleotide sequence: TGTGCCAGCACCCCTGTGAGGGCGGACACCGGGGAGCTGTTTTTT.

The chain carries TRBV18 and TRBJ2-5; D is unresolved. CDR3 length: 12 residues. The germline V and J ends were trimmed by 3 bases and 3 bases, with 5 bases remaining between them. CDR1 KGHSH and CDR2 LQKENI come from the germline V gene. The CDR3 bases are TGTGCCAGCTCACCCACTGAAGAGACCCAGTACTTC. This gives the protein CASSPTEETQYF.

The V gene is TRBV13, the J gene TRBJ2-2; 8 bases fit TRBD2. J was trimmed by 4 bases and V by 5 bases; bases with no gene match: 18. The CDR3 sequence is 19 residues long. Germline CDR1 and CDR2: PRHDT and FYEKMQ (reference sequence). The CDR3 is CASSLSGSLIPDRTGELFF. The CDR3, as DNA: TGTGCCAGCAGCCTGAGCGGGAGCCTTATCCCCGATCGCACCGGGGAGCTGTTTTTT.

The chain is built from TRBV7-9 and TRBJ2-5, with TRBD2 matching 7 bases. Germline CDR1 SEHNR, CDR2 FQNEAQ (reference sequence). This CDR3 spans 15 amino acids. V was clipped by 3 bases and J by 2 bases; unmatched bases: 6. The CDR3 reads CASSFLPGGQETQYF. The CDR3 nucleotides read TGTGCCAGCAGCTTTCTACCGGGAGGTCAAGAGACCCAGTACTTC.

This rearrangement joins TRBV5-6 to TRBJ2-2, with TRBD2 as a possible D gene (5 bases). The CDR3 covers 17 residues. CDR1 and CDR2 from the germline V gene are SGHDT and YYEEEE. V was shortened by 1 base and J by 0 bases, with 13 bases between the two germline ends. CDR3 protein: CASSLLAGLANTGELFF. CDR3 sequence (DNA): TGTGCCAGCAGCTTGTTGGCGGGCCTGGCGAACACCGGGGAGCTGTTTTTT.

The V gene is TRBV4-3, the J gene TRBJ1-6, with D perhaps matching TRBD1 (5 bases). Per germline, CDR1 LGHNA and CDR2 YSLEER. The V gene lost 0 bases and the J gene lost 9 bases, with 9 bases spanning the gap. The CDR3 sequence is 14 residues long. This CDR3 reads CASSQEGRGSPLHF. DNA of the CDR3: TGCGCCAGCAGCCAAGAGGGGCGCGGTTCACCCCTCCACTTT.

The CDR3: CASSITQNTGELFF. Here the CDR3 DNA reads TGTGCCAGTAGTATAACACAAAACACCGGGGAGCTGTTTTTT. The J gene is TRBJ2-2, the V gene TRBV19; D not resolved. CDR3 length: 14 residues. CDR1 LNHDA and CDR2 SQIVND come from the germline V gene (reference sequence). V gave up 2 bases and J gave up 2 bases, with 6 bases separating them.

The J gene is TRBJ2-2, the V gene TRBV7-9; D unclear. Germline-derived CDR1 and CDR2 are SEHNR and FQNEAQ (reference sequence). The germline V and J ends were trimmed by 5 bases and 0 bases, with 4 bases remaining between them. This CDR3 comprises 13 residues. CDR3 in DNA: TGTGCCAGCAGCCAAACGAACACCGGGGAGCTGTTTTTT. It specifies CASSQTNTGELFF.

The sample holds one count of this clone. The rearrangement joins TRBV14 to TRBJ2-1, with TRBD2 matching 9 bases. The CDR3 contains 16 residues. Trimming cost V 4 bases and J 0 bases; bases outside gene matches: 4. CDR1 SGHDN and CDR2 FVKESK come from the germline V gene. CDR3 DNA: TGTGCCAGCAGCCCCCGACTAGCGGCCTCCTACAATGAGCAGTTCTTC. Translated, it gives CASSPRLAASYNEQFF.

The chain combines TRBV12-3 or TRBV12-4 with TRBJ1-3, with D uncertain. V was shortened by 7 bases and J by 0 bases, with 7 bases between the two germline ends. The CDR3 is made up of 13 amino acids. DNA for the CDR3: TGTGCCAGCACGAGGATCTCTGGAAACACCATATATTTT. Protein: CASTRISGNTIYF.

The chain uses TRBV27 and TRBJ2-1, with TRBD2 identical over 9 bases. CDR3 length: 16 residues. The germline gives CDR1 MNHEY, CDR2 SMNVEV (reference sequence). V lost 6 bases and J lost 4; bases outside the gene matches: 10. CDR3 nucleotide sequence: TGTGCCAGCAGCACCCTCCGACTAGCGGTTTACAATGAGCAGTTCTTC. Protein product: CASSTLRLAVYNEQFF.

Here the CDR3 DNA reads TGTGCCAGCAGCCTTGAGGGGGCCGGGGAGCTGTTTTTT. Its translation is CASSLEGAGELFF. This chain joins TRBV11-1 and TRBJ2-2; D possibly corresponds to TRBD1 (6 bases). The germline V gene encodes CDR1 SGHAT and CDR2 FQDESV (reference sequence). V was cut by 5 bases and J by 6 bases, with 10 bases left in between. This CDR3 has 13 residues.

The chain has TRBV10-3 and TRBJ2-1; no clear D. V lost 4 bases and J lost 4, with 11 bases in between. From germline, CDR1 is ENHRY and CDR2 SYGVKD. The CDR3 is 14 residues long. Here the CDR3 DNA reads TGTGCCATCAGTGGAGAACGACTGTACAATGAGCAGTTCTTC. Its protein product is CAISGERLYNEQFF.

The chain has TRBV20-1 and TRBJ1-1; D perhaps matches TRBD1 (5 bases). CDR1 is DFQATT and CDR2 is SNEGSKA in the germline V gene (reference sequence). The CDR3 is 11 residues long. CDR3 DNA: TGCAGGTTAGACAGGAACACTGAAGCTTTCTTT. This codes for CRLDRNTEAFF.

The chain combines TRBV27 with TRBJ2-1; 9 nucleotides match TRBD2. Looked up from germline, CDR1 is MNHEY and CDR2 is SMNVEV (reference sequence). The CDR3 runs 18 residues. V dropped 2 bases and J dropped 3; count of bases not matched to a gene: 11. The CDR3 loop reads CASSLPAGGAPIYNEQFF. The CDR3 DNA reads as TGTGCCAGCAGTTTACCAGCGGGAGGCGCCCCGATCTACAATGAGCAGTTCTTC.

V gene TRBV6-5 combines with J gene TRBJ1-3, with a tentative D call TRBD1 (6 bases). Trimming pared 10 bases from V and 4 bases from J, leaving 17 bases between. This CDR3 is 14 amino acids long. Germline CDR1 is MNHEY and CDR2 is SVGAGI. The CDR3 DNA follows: TGTGCCACCACCCGGGGGGCAGGGGGAAACACCATATATTTT. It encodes CATTRGAGGNTIYF.

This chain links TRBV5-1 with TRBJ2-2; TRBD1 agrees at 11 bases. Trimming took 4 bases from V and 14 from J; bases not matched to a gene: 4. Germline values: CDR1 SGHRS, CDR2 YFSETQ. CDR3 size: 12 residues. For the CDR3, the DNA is TGCGCCAGCAGCCCGGGGACAGGGGGACTGTTTTTT. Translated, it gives CASSPGTGGLFF.

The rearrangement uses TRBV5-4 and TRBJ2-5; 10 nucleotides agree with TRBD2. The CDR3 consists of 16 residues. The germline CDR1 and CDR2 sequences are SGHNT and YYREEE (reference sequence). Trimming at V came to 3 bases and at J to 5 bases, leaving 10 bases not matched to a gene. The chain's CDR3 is CASSSARAGGSETQYF. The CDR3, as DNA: TGTGCCAGCAGCTCCGCCAGAGCGGGAGGGTCTGAGACCCAGTACTTC.

Here the CDR3 DNA reads TGTGCCAGCAGTTACTCTCAGGGGGCGACCAAAAACATTCAGTACTTC. Translation gives CASSYSQGATKNIQYF. This sequence joins TRBV6-2 or TRBV6-3 and TRBJ2-4, with TRBD1 matching over 8 bases. The CDR3 is 16 residues long. The germline V gene has CDR1 MNHEY and CDR2 SVGEGT. J lost 2 bases, V lost 0 bases, and 3 bases had no gene match.

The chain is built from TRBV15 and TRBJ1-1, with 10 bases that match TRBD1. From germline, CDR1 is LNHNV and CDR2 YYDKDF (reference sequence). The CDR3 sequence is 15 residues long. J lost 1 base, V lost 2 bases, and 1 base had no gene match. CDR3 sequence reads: CATSRRQGANTEAFF. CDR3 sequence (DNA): TGTGCCACCAGCAGAAGACAGGGGGCGAACACTGAAGCTTTCTTT.

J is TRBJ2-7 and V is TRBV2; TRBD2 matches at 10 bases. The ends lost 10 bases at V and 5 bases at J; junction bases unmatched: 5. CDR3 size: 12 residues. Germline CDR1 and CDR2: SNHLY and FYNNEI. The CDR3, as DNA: TGTGCCACTCGACTAGCGGGTGACGAGCAGTACTTC. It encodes CATRLAGDEQYF.

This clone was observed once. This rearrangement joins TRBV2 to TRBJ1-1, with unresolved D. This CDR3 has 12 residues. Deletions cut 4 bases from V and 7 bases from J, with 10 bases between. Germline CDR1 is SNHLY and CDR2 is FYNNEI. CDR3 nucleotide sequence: TGTGCCAGCAGTGTGTATGCGGATGAAGCTTTCTTT. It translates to CASSVYADEAFF.

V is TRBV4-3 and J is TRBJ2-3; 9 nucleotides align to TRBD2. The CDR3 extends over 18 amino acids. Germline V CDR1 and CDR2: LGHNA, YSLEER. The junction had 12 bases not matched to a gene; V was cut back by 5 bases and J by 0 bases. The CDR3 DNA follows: TGCGCCAGCAGCTCTGATCTAGCGGGGCAATTAAGCACAGATACGCAGTATTTT. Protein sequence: CASSSDLAGQLSTDTQYF.

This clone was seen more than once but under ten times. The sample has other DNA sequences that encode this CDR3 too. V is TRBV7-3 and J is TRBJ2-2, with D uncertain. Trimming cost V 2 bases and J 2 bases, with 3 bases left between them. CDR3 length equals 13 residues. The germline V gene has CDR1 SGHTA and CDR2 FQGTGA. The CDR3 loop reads CASSLSNTGELFF. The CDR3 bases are TGTGCCAGCAGCTTATCTAACACCGGGGAGCTGTTTTTT.

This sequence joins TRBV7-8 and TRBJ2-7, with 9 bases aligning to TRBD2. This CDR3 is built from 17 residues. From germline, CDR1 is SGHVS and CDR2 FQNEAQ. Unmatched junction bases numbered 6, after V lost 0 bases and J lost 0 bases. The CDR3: CASSLALAGPLSYEQYF. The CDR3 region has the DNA TGTGCCAGCAGCTTAGCCCTAGCGGGGCCCCTCTCCTACGAGCAGTACTTC.

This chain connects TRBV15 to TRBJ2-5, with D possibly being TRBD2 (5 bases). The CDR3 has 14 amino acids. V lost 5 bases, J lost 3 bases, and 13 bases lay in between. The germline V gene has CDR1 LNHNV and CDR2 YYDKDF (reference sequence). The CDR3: CATSASGLEETQYF. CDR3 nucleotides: TGTGCCACCAGCGCGAGTGGACTTGAAGAGACCCAGTACTTC.

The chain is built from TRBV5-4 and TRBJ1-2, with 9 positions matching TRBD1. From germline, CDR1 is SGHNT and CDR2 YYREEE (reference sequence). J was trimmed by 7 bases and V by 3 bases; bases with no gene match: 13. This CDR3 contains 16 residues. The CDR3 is CASSSEPGTGFSGYTF. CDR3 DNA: TGTGCCAGCAGCTCAGAGCCGGGGACAGGGTTCTCTGGCTACACCTTC.

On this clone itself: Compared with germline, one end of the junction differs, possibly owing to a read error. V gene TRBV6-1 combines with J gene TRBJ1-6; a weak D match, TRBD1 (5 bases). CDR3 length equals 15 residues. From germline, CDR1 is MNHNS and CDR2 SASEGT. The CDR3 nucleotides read TGTGCCAGCAGCGAAGGGGCAAGAACCTTTTCACCCCTCCACTTT. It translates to CASSEGARTFSPLHF.

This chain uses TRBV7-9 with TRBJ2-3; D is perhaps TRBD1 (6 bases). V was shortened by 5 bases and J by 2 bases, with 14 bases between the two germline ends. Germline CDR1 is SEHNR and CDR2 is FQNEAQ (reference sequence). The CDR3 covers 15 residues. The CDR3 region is CASSQTGVTTDTQYF. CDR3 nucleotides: TGTGCCAGCAGCCAGACAGGAGTTACCACAGATACGCAGTATTTT.